This TCR beta chain is from a study of shared clonotypes between healthy human individuals. Overall study findings and caveats: Rarefaction gave evidence that sorted-subset sequencing remained incomplete despite large depth. Sharing across several donors was seen in 4.5% to 6.5% of naive CD4 clonotypes.

The naive CD8 fraction comprised CD45RO-negative cells positively selected for CCR7 and excluded terminally differentiated effector memory CD45RA+ cells. Comment on this clone: Its antigen is currently unknown.

Germline V CDR1 and CDR2: SGDLS, YYNGEE. Between the trimmed V and J ends, which lost 4 bases and 1 base, there was a span of 11 bases. The CDR3 is 14 residues long. Sequencing was performed with immunoSEQ multiplex PCR; in TCRdb, only in-frame clones are kept and a portion is missing. Of over 2 million clones listed, roughly 95% were seen once; the top ten hold 0.85% to 1.2%. The specimen was naive CD8+ T cells sorted from blood. The TCR comes from a man aged 18-30 years in good health. V and J are TRBV9 and TRBJ2-5, with D unresolved. CDR3 sequence (DNA): TGTGCCAGCAGCCCCGGATCCTTCCAAGAGACCCAGTACTTC. Translated: CASSPGSFQETQYF.